Listed below are T cell receptor beta chains from one sample, sequenced in a study of response to subunit inactivated influenza vaccine. Each CDR3 protein is one row after TCRdb ran MiXCR on the RT-PCR reads. The repertoire has approximately 530,000 distinct CDR3 sequences, about 7.2% of them found once; the top ten carry roughly 14%. Source: PBMCs from blood, taken 23 to 25 months after vaccination. The origin of the receptors is a man between 50 and 75 years old who received an inactivated influenza vaccine. CDR3s include the opening cysteine and the closing phenylalanine or tryptophan. Fields, in order: J gene, V gene, D gene, clone size, CDR3 protein, CDR3 DNA. D genes are given only for firm matches. Size tells how often a clone was seen (once, few, many) or the class of an expanded clone, and some rows leave it out.

TRBJ2-7 TRBV7-9 TRBD1 many CASSFGTGKGYEQYF TGTGCCAGCAGCTTCGGGACAGGAAAAGGCTACGAGCAGTACTTC
TRBJ2-1 TRBV19 . . CASMGPLGEQFF TGTGCCAGTATGGGCCCGCTAGGTGAGCAGTTCTTC
TRBJ2-3 TRBV9 . . CASSVHRSSTDTQYF TGTGCCAGCAGCGTTCACAGGTCAAGCACAGATACGCAGTATTTT
TRBJ2-1 TRBV6-5 TRBD2 few CASSYLSGSGGNEQFF TGTGCCAGCAGTTACCTGAGCGGGAGCGGAGGCAATGAGCAGTTCTTC
TRBJ2-4 TRBV20-1 . few CSARDSLTKNIQYF TGCAGTGCTAGAGATTCACTAACCAAAAACATTCAGTACTTC
TRBJ2-5 TRBV18 TRBD1 few CASSPLTGKEETQYF TGTGCCAGCTCACCGCTGACAGGGAAGGAGGAGACCCAGTACTTC
TRBJ2-7 TRBV10-3 TRBD2 once CAISGTRGYEQYF TGTGCCATCAGCGGGACTAGAGGCTACGAGCAGTACTTC
TRBJ1-6 TRBV5-1 . many CASTLGGGDSPLHF TGCGCCAGCACCCTCGGGGGGGGCGATTCACCCCTCCACTTT
TRBJ2-6 TRBV29-1 TRBD2 . CSVVGGSGANVLTF TGCAGCGTTGTGGGGGGGTCTGGGGCCAACGTCCTGACTTTC
TRBJ2-3 TRBV29-1 . few CSVEDWASRTDTQYF TGCAGCGTTGAAGATTGGGCCAGTCGCACAGATACGCAGTATTTT
TRBJ2-1 TRBV5-6 . few CASKVNSYNEQFF TGTGCCAGCAAGGTCAACTCCTACAATGAGCAGTTCTTC
TRBJ2-2 TRBV12-3/TRBV12-4 . few CASSGPLTGELFF TGTGCCAGCAGTGGGCCTCTCACCGGGGAGCTGTTTTTT
TRBJ2-5 TRBV29-1 . . CSVEGQMDTGGTAWGQETQYF TGCAGCGTTGAGGGACAAATGGACACCGGCGGTACGGCTTGGGGCCAAGAGACCCAGTACTTC
TRBJ1-2 TRBV6-1 . . CASSERGRLGGYTF TGTGCCAGCAGTGAACGGGGGCGCCTAGGTGGCTACACCTTC
TRBJ2-3 TRBV7-9 TRBD2 few CASSLQAGVMDTQYF TGTGCCAGCAGCTTACAAGCGGGGGTCATGGATACGCAGTATTTT
TRBJ1-2 TRBV4-2 . few CASSQPQEGYTF TGTGCCAGCAGCCAACCCCAGGAAGGCTACACCTTC
TRBJ2-7 TRBV12-3/TRBV12-4 TRBD1 . CASSLDPAGGYEQYF TGTGCCAGCAGTTTAGATCCGGCAGGGGGATACGAGCAGTACTTC
TRBJ2-1 TRBV29-1 TRBD2 many CSADLAGEGKNEQFF TGCAGCGCAGACCTTGCGGGGGAGGGGAAAAATGAGCAGTTCTTC
TRBJ1-5 TRBV7-2 . . CASSLWTASNQPQHF TGTGCCAGCAGCTTATGGACAGCTAGCAATCAGCCCCAGCATTTT
TRBJ2-6 TRBV18 . . CASSPLTGPLSSGANVLTF TGTGCCAGCTCACCGTTAACCGGGCCGTTATCTTCTGGGGCCAACGTCCTGACTTTC
TRBJ1-2 TRBV20-1 . many CSAREDRTFRHTF TGCAGTGCTAGGGAAGACAGGACCTTCAGACACACCTTC
TRBJ2-7 TRBV20-1 . many CSAPKTNFRYF TGCAGTGCTCCAAAGACTAATTTTCGGTACTTC
TRBJ1-6 TRBV4-1 . few CASSQTLLDRPNSPLHF TGCGCCAGCAGCCAAACCCTCCTCGACAGACCCAATTCACCCCTCCACTTT
TRBJ2-7 TRBV2 . few CASGTGVHEQYF TGTGCCAGCGGGACGGGAGTCCACGAGCAGTACTTC
TRBJ2-3 TRBV29-1 . many CSVEDYSNTDTQYF TGCAGCGTTGAAGACTACTCGAACACAGATACGCAGTATTTT
TRBJ1-3 TRBV4-1 . . CASSQFDTSGNTIYF TGCGCCAGCAGCCAGTTCGACACCTCTGGAAACACCATATATTTT
TRBJ1-6 TRBV11-2 . many CASSLVDSPLHF TGTGCCAGCAGCTTAGTAGACTCACCCCTCCACTTT
TRBJ2-7 TRBV18 TRBD1 . CASSAFGQGVSYEQYF TGTGCCAGCTCAGCCTTCGGACAGGGGGTCTCCTACGAGCAGTACTTC
TRBJ2-1 TRBV7-9 . . CASSSSVGPVNEQFF TGTGCCAGCAGCTCCAGCGTGGGTCCCGTCAATGAGCAGTTCTTC
TRBJ2-5 TRBV7-2 . few CASSSGQGSLETQYF TGTGCCAGCAGCTCGGGGCAGGGGTCCTTGGAGACCCAGTACTTC
TRBJ1-1 TRBV5-6 . many CASSLVGQEPPEAFF TGTGCCAGCAGCTTGGTCGGGCAGGAACCGCCTGAAGCTTTCTTT
TRBJ1-5 TRBV3-1 TRBD1 few CASSQGGQISNQPQHF TGTGCCAGCAGCCAAGGGGGACAGATTAGCAATCAGCCCCAGCATTTT
TRBJ2-7 TRBV3-1 . . CASSHARARYEQYF TGTGCCAGCAGCCACGCCCGGGCCCGCTACGAGCAGTACTTC
TRBJ2-5 TRBV5-1 TRBD2 . CASWPSGLAGGKETQYF TGCGCCAGCTGGCCATCGGGGCTAGCGGGAGGAAAAGAGACCCAGTACTTC
TRBJ1-2 TRBV29-1 . few CSVDHTENYGYTF TGCAGCGTTGACCATACGGAAAACTATGGCTACACCTTC
TRBJ2-5 TRBV5-1 TRBD1 many CASNPTGAVVETQYF TGCGCCAGCAACCCGACAGGGGCGGTAGTAGAGACCCAGTACTTC
TRBJ2-3 TRBV12-5 TRBD1 few CASGLAGQGRTDTQYF TGTGCTAGTGGTTTGGCGGGACAGGGTCGTACAGATACGCAGTATTTT
TRBJ1-2 TRBV9 TRBD1 many CASSQQGTGYGYTF TGTGCCAGCAGCCAACAGGGGACTGGATATGGCTACACCTTC
TRBJ2-7 TRBV4-3 . . CASSQDQGDRQYF TGCGCCAGCAGCCAAGATCAAGGTGACAGGCAGTACTTC
TRBJ2-5 TRBV7-3 . few CASSLSSVETQYF TGTGCCAGCAGCTTAAGCTCGGTAGAGACCCAGTACTTC
TRBJ2-7 TRBV5-1 TRBD1 . CASSSGWTGSNEQYF TGCGCCAGCAGCTCAGGTTGGACAGGGTCGAACGAGCAGTACTTC
TRBJ2-1 TRBV12-3/TRBV12-4 . . CASSSPAVGEQFF TGTGCCAGCAGTTCCCCTGCGGTTGGCGAGCAGTTCTTC
TRBJ1-6 TRBV5-1 . many CASSLAGYSPLHF TGCGCCAGCAGCTTGGCGGGGTATTCACCCCTCCACTTT
TRBJ1-5 TRBV28 . many CASSSGSNQPQHF TGTGCCAGCAGTTCTGGGAGCAATCAGCCCCAGCATTTT
TRBJ1-5 TRBV25-1 . . CASTGQIGNQPQHF TGTGCCAGCACCGGTCAGATAGGCAATCAGCCCCAGCATTTT
TRBJ2-1 TRBV20-1 TRBD2 . CSARVVLTSGRVGEQFF TGCAGTGCTAGAGTAGTGCTAACTAGCGGGAGGGTGGGTGAGCAGTTCTTC
TRBJ2-6 TRBV6-2/TRBV6-3 TRBD1 . CASRTGPGANVLTF TGTGCCAGCAGGACAGGGCCTGGGGCCAACGTCCTGACTTTC
TRBJ1-5 TRBV5-5 . few CASSPLGGDSNQPQHF TGTGCCAGCAGCCCGTTAGGTGGTGATAGCAATCAGCCCCAGCATTTT
TRBJ2-7 TRBV20-1 . . CSASRPTGRQYF TGCAGTGCCTCCCGCCCCACGGGACGGCAGTACTTC
TRBJ1-5 TRBV20-1 . few CSAPLGGQPQHF TGCAGTGCTCCTTTAGGGGGTCAGCCCCAGCATTTT
TRBJ2-5 TRBV29-1 . many CSVERGTGSVWTQYF TGCAGCGTTGAACGGGGCACCGGTTCGGTATGGACCCAGTACTTC
TRBJ2-1 TRBV12-3/TRBV12-4 TRBD2 many CASRLANEQFF TGTGCCAGCAGACTAGCGAATGAGCAGTTCTTC
TRBJ1-1 TRBV28 . . CASSSAFGGNTEAFF TGTGCCAGCAGCTCAGCCTTCGGAGGTAACACTGAAGCTTTCTTT
TRBJ2-3 TRBV9 TRBD2 many CASSDQASGGARYTDTQYF TGTGCCAGCAGCGACCAGGCTAGCGGGGGGGCCAGATACACAGATACGCAGTATTTT
TRBJ2-2 TRBV24-1 . . CATSDSPGRNTGELFF TGTGCCACCAGTGATTCCCCGGGCCGGAACACCGGGGAGCTGTTTTTT
TRBJ1-2 TRBV20-1 . few CSAEGGDGYTF TGCAGTGCCGAAGGGGGTGATGGCTACACCTTC
TRBJ2-1 TRBV20-1 TRBD2 few CSAPPGGRDNEQFF TGCAGTGCCCCCCCGGGGGGACGAGACAATGAGCAGTTCTTC
TRBJ2-6 TRBV5-5 . . CASSWRDSSSGANVLTF TGTGCCAGCAGCTGGAGGGACAGTAGCTCTGGGGCCAACGTCCTGACTTTC
TRBJ2-1 TRBV20-1 . few CSARLSPGLPNEQFF TGCAGTGCTAGGTTGTCCCCCGGACTACCCAATGAGCAGTTCTTC